This T cell receptor (beta chain) stems from a study of T cell changes during pregnancy in multiple sclerosis. Germline loops: CDR1 MDHEN, CDR2 SYDVKM. The CDR3 has 14 amino acids. Trimming cost V 8 bases and J 2 bases, with 16 bases left between them. TCRdb keeps only in-frame clones here, not all; method: immunoSEQ multiplex PCR. Here the sample spans tens of thousands of clones, 90% being singletons. Sample: CD8+ T cells from peripheral blood mononuclear cells, taken in the second trimester of pregnancy. The receptor was derived from a female donor with multiple sclerosis, enrolled in a pregnancy study. This chain uses TRBV28 with TRBJ2-7, with unresolved D. In DNA form, the CDR3 reads TGTGCCAGCTCACGTCTTTCTCTAACCTACGAGCAGTACTTC. It codes for CASSRLSLTYEQYF.